This TCR beta chain was found in a study of neurological immune-mediated disorders. Findings and caveats of the study: No sharing of CDR3 amino acid sequences was observed among expanded clones across subjects, suggesting private repertoires in all groups.

MiXCR, run by TCRdb on the 5' RACE reads, gives a single entry per CDR3 protein. This table holds some 24,000 distinct CDR3 sequences, 6.5% to 8.5% found once. A remark on this clonotype: Its antigen is not identified.

Blood bank volunteers in Maryland, USA, served as healthy controls. Germline CDR1 SGHVS, CDR2 FNYEAQ. The CDR3 is 14 residues long. V gave up 3 bases and J gave up 5 bases, with 14 bases separating them. Sequencing was performed on PBMCs. This TCR came from a woman aged 40 to 49 in good health. This sequence joins TRBV7-6 and TRBJ2-7; D remains unclear. Written as DNA, the CDR3 is TGTGCCAGCAGCTTGGGTGGGGTTGGAAACGAGCAGTACTTC. Protein product: CASSLGGVGNEQYF. Using reference TRBV7-6 and TRBJ2-7 for the parts outside the CDR3, the full variable domain is GAGVSQSPRYKVTKRGQDVALRCDPISGHVSLYWYRQALGQGPEFLTYFNYEAQQDKSGLPNDRFSAERPEGSISTLTIQRTEQRDSAMYRCASSLGGVGNEQYFGPGTRLTVT.